The T cell receptor beta chain described here comes from a study of blood T cell repertoires in COVID-19. Clones were sequenced by immunoSEQ multiplex PCR, and TCRdb holds only the in-frame ones, with some missing. The table records about 120,000 clones, about 90% of them present only once. The V and J ends lost 0 bases and 3 bases respectively, with 6 bases between them. This CDR3 contains 13 residues. CDR1 and CDR2 (germline): SGDLS, YYNGEE. The sequenced sample was peripheral blood. This chain joins TRBV9 and TRBJ1-1, with D tentatively TRBD1 (5 bases). This receptor was taken from a woman aged 70-85 years with acute or convalescent COVID-19. CDR3 protein: CASSVAGYTEAFF. In DNA form, the CDR3 reads TGTGCCAGCAGCGTAGCAGGGTACACTGAAGCTTTCTTT.